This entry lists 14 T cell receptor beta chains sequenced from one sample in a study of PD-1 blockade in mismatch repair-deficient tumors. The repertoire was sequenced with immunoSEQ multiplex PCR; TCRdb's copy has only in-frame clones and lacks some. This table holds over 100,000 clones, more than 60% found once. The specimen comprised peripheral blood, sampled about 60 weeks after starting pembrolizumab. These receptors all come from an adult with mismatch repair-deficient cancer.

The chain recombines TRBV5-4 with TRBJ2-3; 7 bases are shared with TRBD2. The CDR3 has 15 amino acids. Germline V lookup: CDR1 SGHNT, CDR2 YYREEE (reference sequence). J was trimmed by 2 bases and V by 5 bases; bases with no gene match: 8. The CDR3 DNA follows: TGTGCCAGCAGGTTGAGCGGGAAGACCACAGATACGCAGTATTTT. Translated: CASRLSGKTTDTQYF.

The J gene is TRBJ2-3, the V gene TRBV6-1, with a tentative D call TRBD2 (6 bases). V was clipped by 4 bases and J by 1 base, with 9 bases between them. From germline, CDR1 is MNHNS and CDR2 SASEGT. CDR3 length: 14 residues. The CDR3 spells CASSVGGGTDTQYF. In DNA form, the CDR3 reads TGTGCCAGCAGTGTTGGCGGGGGCACAGATACGCAGTATTTT.

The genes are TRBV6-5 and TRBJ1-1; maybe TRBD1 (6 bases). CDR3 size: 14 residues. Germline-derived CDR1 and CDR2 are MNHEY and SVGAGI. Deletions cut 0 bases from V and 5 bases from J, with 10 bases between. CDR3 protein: CASSYSTGWTEAFF. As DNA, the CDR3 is TGTGCCAGCAGTTACTCAACAGGGTGGACTGAAGCTTTCTTT.

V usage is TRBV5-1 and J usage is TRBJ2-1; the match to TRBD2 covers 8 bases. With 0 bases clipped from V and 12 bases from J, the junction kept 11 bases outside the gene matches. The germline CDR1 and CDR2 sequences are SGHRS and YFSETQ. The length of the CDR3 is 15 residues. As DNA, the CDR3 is TGCGCCAGCAGCTTGGGGGGGCTAGCGGGTGAAGGGCAGTTCTTC. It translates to CASSLGGLAGEGQFF. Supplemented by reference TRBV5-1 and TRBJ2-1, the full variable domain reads KAGVTQTPRYLIKTRGQQVTLSCSPISGHRSVSWYQQTPGQGLQFLFEYFSETQRNKGNFPGRFSGRQFSNSRSEMNVSTLELGDSALYLCASSLGGLAGEGQFFGPGTRLTVL.

CDR3 bases: TGTGCCTGGAGCGCACGGGGACTAGCGGGACCTTACAATGAGCAGTTCTTC. Its protein product is CAWSARGLAGPYNEQFF. V is TRBV30 and J is TRBJ2-1, with TRBD2 identical over 13 bases. This CDR3 has 17 amino acids. Trimming removed 3 bases from V and 4 bases from J; junction bases left unmatched: 9. From germline, CDR1 is GTSNPN and CDR2 SVGIG (reference sequence). The full variable domain, in which reference TRBV30 and TRBJ2-1 provide the parts outside the CDR3, is SQTIHQWPATLVQPVGSPLSLECTVEGTSNPNLYWYRQAAGRGLQLLFYSVGIGQISSEVPQNLSASRPQDRQFILSSKKLLLSDSGFYLCAWSARGLAGPYNEQFFGPGTRLTVL.

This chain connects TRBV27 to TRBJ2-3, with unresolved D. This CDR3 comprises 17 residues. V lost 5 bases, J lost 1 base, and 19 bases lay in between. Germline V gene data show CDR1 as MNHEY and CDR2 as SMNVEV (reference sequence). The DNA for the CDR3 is TGTGCCAGCAGTCCACCTGCCGATGGGCCTGGCACAGATACGCAGTATTTT. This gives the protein CASSPPADGPGTDTQYF.

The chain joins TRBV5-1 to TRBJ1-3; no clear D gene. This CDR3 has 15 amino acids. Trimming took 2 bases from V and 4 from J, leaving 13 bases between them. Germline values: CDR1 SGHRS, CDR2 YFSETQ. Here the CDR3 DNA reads TGCGCCAGCAGCTTAGGTGGGATAACCGGAAACACCATATATTTT. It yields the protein CASSLGGITGNTIYF.

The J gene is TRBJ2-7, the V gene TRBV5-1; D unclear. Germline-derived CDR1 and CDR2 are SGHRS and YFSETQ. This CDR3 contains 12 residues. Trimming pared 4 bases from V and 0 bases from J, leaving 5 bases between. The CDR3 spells CASSRDSYEQYF. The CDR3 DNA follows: TGCGCCAGCAGCCGCGACTCCTACGAGCAGTACTTC. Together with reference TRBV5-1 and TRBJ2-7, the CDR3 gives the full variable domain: KAGVTQTPRYLIKTRGQQVTLSCSPISGHRSVSWYQQTPGQGLQFLFEYFSETQRNKGNFPGRFSGRQFSNSRSEMNVSTLELGDSALYLCASSRDSYEQYFGPGTRLTVT.

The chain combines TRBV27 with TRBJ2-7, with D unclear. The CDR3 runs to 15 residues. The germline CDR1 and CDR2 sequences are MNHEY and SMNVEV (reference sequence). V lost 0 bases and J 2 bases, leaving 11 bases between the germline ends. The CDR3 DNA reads TGTGCCAGCAGTTTATCGATCGACACAACCTACGAGCAGTACTTC. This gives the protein CASSLSIDTTYEQYF.

CDR3 loop: CASSPAGETQYF. The CDR3 bases are TGTGCCAGCAGCCCTGCGGGGGAGACCCAGTACTTC. This chain connects TRBV11-1 to TRBJ2-5; TRBD2 might be the D (6 bases). The CDR3 sequence is 12 residues long. The germline V and J ends were trimmed by 5 bases and 5 bases, with 9 bases remaining between them. Germline V gene lookup returns CDR1 SGHAT and CDR2 FQDESV (reference sequence).

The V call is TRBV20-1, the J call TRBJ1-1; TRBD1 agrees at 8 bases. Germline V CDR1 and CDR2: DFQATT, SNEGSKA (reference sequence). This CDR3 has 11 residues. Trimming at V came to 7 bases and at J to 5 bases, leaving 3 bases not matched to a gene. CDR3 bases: TGCAGTGGACAGGGGCATACTGAAGCTTTCTTT. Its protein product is CSGQGHTEAFF.

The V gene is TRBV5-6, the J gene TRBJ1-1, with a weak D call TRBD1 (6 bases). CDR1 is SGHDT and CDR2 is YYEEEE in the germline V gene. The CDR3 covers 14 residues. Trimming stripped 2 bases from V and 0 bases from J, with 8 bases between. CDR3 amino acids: CASSLGQMNTEAFF. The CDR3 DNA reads TGTGCCAGCAGCTTAGGACAGATGAACACTGAAGCTTTCTTT.

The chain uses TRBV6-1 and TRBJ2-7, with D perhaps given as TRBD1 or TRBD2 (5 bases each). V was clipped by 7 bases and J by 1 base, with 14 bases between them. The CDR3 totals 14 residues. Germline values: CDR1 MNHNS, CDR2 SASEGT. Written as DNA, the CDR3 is TGTGCCAGCATACGGGACGGGAATTCCTACGAGCAGTACTTC. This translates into CASIRDGNSYEQYF.

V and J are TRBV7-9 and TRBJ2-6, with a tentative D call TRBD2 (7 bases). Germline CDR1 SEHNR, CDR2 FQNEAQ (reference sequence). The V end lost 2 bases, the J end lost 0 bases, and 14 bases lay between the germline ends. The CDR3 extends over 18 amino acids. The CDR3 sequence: CASSLPGGRTSGANVLTF. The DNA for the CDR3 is TGTGCCAGCAGCTTACCGGGGGGCAGGACCTCTGGGGCCAACGTCCTGACTTTC.